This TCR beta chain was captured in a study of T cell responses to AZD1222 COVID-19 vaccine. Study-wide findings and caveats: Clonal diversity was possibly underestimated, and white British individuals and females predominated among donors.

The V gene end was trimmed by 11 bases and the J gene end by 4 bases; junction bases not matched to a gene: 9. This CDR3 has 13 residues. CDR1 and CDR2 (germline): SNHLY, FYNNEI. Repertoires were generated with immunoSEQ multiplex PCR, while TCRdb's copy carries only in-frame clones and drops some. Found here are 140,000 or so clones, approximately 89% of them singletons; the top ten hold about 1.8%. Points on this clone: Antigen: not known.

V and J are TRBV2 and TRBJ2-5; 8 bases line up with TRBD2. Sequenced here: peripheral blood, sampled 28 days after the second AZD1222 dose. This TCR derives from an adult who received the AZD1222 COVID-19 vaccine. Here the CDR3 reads CAGHPLAGETQYF. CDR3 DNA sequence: TGTGCCGGGCACCCCCTAGCGGGAGAGACCCAGTACTTC.